These 19 T cell receptor beta chains share one sample of origin, sequenced in a study of identical twins. TCRdb ran MiXCR on the 5' RACE reads and lists one entry per CDR3 protein. The sample carries 1.5 million to 2 million distinct CDR3 sequences, about 30% recorded once. Specimen: cord blood. Every receptor here comes from a newborn girl in good health.

V and J are TRBV20-1 and TRBJ2-4; no clear D. V lost 6 bases and J 0 bases, leaving 9 bases between the germline ends. CDR3 length: 13 residues. Germline V gene lookup returns CDR1 DFQATT and CDR2 SNEGSKA (reference sequence). DNA for the CDR3: TGCAGTGCCAAGGCATTAGCCAAAAACATTCAGTACTTC. Its protein product is CSAKALAKNIQYF.

This chain links TRBV9 with TRBJ2-1; possibly TRBD2 for D (5 bases). Germline lookup yields CDR1 SGDLS and CDR2 YYNGEE. Trimming took off 3 bases at V and 3 bases at J, with 10 bases between the two ends. CDR3 size: 14 residues. The CDR3 region is CASSARTGYNEQFF. CDR3 nucleotide sequence: TGTGCCAGCAGCGCCCGGACTGGCTACAATGAGCAGTTCTTC.

This rearrangement joins TRBV20-1 to TRBJ2-1, with 7 bases that match TRBD2. This CDR3 is 15 amino acids long. Losses at the gene ends were 3 bases for V and 0 bases for J; bases not matched to a gene: 5. Germline CDR1 reads DFQATT; CDR2 reads SNEGSKA (reference sequence). CDR3 in DNA: TGCAGTGCTAGCCCCCGCGGGAGCTCCTACAATGAGCAGTTCTTC. Amino acid sequence: CSASPRGSSYNEQFF.

This clonotype was counted many times. The chain carries TRBV12-3 or TRBV12-4 and TRBJ2-7; weak D call: TRBD1 (5 bases). This CDR3 spans 11 amino acids. The germline V and J ends were trimmed by 7 bases and 4 bases, with 8 bases remaining between them. CDR3 amino acids: CASTQGYEQYF. The CDR3, as DNA: TGTGCCAGCACCCAGGGTTACGAGCAGTACTTC.

The gene calls are TRBV28 and TRBJ2-1; D possibly corresponds to TRBD2 (5 bases). The CDR3 sequence is 15 residues long. The germline gives CDR1 MDHEN, CDR2 SYDVKM. The ends were cut back, 7 bases at V and 7 bases at J, with 20 bases in the middle. The CDR3 protein is CASIGRAYKVNEQFF. As DNA, the CDR3 is TGTGCCAGCATCGGGCGGGCCTATAAGGTGAATGAGCAGTTCTTC.

V gene TRBV6-2 or TRBV6-3 combines with J gene TRBJ2-1; 10 bases map to TRBD2. There are 17 residues in the CDR3. Germline loops: CDR1 MNHEY, CDR2 SVGEGT. The trim removed 0 bases at V and 3 bases at J, leaving 5 bases unmatched. In nucleotides, the CDR3 is TGTGCCAGCAGTTACTCCCCTAGCGGGGGAATCTACAATGAGCAGTTCTTC. Protein sequence: CASSYSPSGGIYNEQFF.

This clonotype was seen ten or more times. The chain links TRBV6-5 to TRBJ1-2; 7 bases are a match to TRBD1. In germline, CDR1 is MNHEY, CDR2 SVGAGI. The CDR3 consists of 14 residues. Trimming at V came to 2 bases and at J to 2 bases, leaving 2 bases not matched to a gene. In DNA form, the CDR3 reads TGTGCCAGCAGTTACATACAGGGGAACTATGGCTACACCTTC. Its protein is CASSYIQGNYGYTF.

Regarding this clonotype: This may arise from a read error, as a much more abundant clone is one base away. The chain carries TRBV9 and TRBJ2-3; tentative D call: TRBD1 (6 bases). The CDR3 extends over 15 amino acids. V was trimmed by 1 base and J by 5 bases, leaving 14 bases between them. Germline CDR1 and CDR2: SGDLS and YYNGEE. The DNA of the CDR3 is TGTGCCAGCAGCGTATCGGTGGGGGCCATAGATACGCAGTATTTT. It yields the protein CASSVSVGAIDTQYF.

The V and J genes are TRBV5-1 and TRBJ2-5; perhaps D is TRBD1 or TRBD2 (5 bases each). With the DNA end fitting TRBJ2-7 better, the J assignment may be wrong. The germline V gene encodes CDR1 SGHRS and CDR2 YFSETQ. This CDR3 has 13 amino acids. CDR3 in DNA: TGCGCCAGCAGCTTGGTGGGGGAAGCCGAGCAGTACTTC. Its protein product is CASSLVGEAEQYF.

The chain has TRBV12-3 or TRBV12-4 and TRBJ2-1; D might be TRBD1 or TRBD2, each matching 5 bases. Trimming pared 7 bases from V and 8 bases from J, leaving 18 bases between. This CDR3 region has 14 residues. Here the CDR3 DNA reads TGTGCCAGCATCCTTCGGGCTAGCAGGGATGAGCAGTTCTTC. Protein: CASILRASRDEQFF.

The table lists this clonotype with a count of one. One junction end disagrees with the germline gene, perhaps due to a read error. This chain joins TRBV27 and TRBJ2-1; D not resolved. This CDR3 has 13 amino acids. Per germline, CDR1 MNHEY and CDR2 SMNVEV (reference sequence). The CDR3 nucleotides are TGTGCCAGCAGTGTAGCCGAAATAAATGAGCGGTTCTTC. Translated: CASSVAEINERFF.

The chain uses TRBV20-1 and TRBJ2-7; unclear D gene. Germline CDR1 is DFQATT and CDR2 is SNEGSKA (reference sequence). V was shortened by 3 bases and J by 5 bases, with 8 bases between the two germline ends. The CDR3 has 11 amino acids. CDR3 loop: CSASPRHEQYF. Here the CDR3 DNA reads TGCAGTGCTAGTCCGCGTCACGAGCAGTACTTC.

A word on this clonotype: A much larger clonotype is one base distant, so this may be a read error. V usage is TRBV29-1 and J usage is TRBJ2-5; tentative D call: TRBD2 (5 bases). CDR3 length equals 14 residues. Germline lookup yields CDR1 SQVTM and CDR2 ANQGSEA. Deletions cut 4 bases from V and 5 bases from J, with 17 bases between. The CDR3 spells CSVGFSGRRETQYF. CDR3 nucleotide sequence: TGCAGCGTTGGTTTCTCGGGGAGAAGGGAGACCCAGTACTTC.

This clonotype was counted between two and nine times. V gene TRBV20-1 combines with J gene TRBJ1-5, with 8 bases that match TRBD1. The V and J ends lost 4 bases and 6 bases, in that order; junction bases with no gene match: 2. CDR1 is DFQATT and CDR2 is SNEGSKA in the germline V gene (reference sequence). There are 12 residues in the CDR3. The CDR3 DNA sequence: TGCAGTGCTAACAGGGGGGGTCAGCCCCAGCATTTT. Its protein is CSANRGGQPQHF.

As concerns this clonotype: A read error may account for a junction end that differs from germline. This chain joins TRBV9 and TRBJ1-2; TRBD1 is a possible D gene (6 bases). There are 16 residues in the CDR3. CDR1 and CDR2 (germline): SGDLS, YYNGEE. CDR3 sequence (DNA): TGTACCAGCAGCGCCCGAGGGGGGCTTGGTAACTATGGCTACACCTTC. Protein: CTSSARGGLGNYGYTF.

The chain is built from TRBV20-1 and TRBJ2-3; no clear D. The CDR3 is made up of 13 amino acids. Germline-derived CDR1 and CDR2 are DFQATT and SNEGSKA (reference sequence). V was cut by 1 base and J by 1 base, with 6 bases left in between. DNA for the CDR3: TGCAGTGCTAGAGGCTGGCGCACAGATACGCAGTATTTT. Protein product: CSARGWRTDTQYF.

In its sample, this clonotype was seen a few times. The chain combines TRBV7-8 with TRBJ2-4, with a possible D match to TRBD1 (6 bases). The V end was cut by 3 bases, the J end by 1 base, with 16 bases between. CDR1 and CDR2 (germline): SGHVS, FQNEAQ. The CDR3 runs 17 residues. The CDR3: CASSFHRVGVAKNIQYF. CDR3 bases: TGTGCCAGCAGCTTCCACAGGGTAGGGGTGGCCAAAAACATTCAGTACTTC.

The CDR3 DNA follows: TGCGCCAGCAGCATTTCCGGGGCTAGACAAGAGACCCAGTACTTC. It is translated as CASSISGARQETQYF. The genes are TRBV5-1 and TRBJ2-5, with D possibly being TRBD1 or TRBD2 (5 bases each). The V gene lost 4 bases and the J gene lost 2 bases, with 15 bases spanning the gap. The CDR3 consists of 15 residues. Germline CDR1 and CDR2: SGHRS and YFSETQ.

V gene TRBV3-1 combines with J gene TRBJ2-1; perhaps D is TRBD1 or TRBD2 (5 bases each). The germline gives CDR1 LGHDT, CDR2 YNNKEL (reference sequence). V was pared by 8 bases and J by 6 bases, with 17 bases between. This CDR3 is built from 14 residues. The CDR3, as DNA: TGTGCCAGCCGTGGACGGGGCAAGGGCAATGAGCAGTTCTTC. Translating it yields CASRGRGKGNEQFF.